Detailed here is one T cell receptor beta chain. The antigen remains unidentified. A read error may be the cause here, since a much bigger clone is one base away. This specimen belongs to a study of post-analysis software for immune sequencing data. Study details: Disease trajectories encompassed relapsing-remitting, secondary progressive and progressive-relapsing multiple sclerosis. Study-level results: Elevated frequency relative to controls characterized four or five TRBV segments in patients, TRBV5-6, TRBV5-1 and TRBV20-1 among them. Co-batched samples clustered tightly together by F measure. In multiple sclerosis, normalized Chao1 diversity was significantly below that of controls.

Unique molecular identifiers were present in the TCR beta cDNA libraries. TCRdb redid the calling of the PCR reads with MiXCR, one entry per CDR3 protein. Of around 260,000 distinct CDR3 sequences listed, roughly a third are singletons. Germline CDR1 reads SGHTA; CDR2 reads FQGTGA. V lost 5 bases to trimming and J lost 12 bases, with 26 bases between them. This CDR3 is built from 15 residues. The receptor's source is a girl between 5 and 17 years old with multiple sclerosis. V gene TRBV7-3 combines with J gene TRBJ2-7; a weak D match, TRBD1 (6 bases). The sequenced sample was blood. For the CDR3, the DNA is TGTGCCAGCAGCCCGAGTCTAGTGGGGGCTGAGACCCGGTACTTC. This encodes CASSPSLVGAETRYF.